The next 30 T cell receptor beta chains were all read from a single sample in a study of cytomegalovirus exposure and HLA in healthy donors. The primer mix had 60 Vbeta and 13 Jbeta primers. Measured with immunoSEQ multiplex PCR; TCRdb has only the in-frame clones, and not every one. The data contain some 180,000 clones, roughly 12% of them singletons. Sequences were obtained from PBMCs. The receptors come from a man over 45 in good health and CMV-seropositive.

The J gene is TRBJ2-2, the V gene TRBV5-1, with 11 bases identical to TRBD1. V was clipped by 2 bases and J by 4 bases; unmatched bases: 4. The CDR3 consists of 16 residues. Germline loops: CDR1 SGHRS, CDR2 YFSETQ. The CDR3 sequence is CASSFGQGAFTGELFF. CDR3 in DNA: TGCGCCAGCAGCTTTGGACAGGGGGCTTTCACCGGGGAGCTGTTTTTT. Filled out from reference TRBV5-1 and TRBJ2-2, the complete variable domain reads KAGVTQTPRYLIKTRGQQVTLSCSPISGHRSVSWYQQTPGQGLQFLFEYFSETQRNKGNFPGRFSGRQFSNSRSEMNVSTLELGDSALYLCASSFGQGAFTGELFFGEGSRLTVL.

The genes are TRBV25-1 and TRBJ1-2; D is perhaps TRBD1 (5 bases). The V end was cut by 3 bases, the J end by 8 bases, with 13 bases between. This CDR3 contains 13 residues. CDR1 is MGHDK and CDR2 is SYGVNS in the germline V gene. The CDR3 loop reads CASSDWGLPGYTF. CDR3 coding DNA: TGTGCCAGCAGTGATTGGGGACTCCCAGGCTACACCTTC.

A word on this clone: An end of the junction differs from the germline gene, which may be a read error. The sample contains more than one DNA sequence encoding this CDR3. V is TRBV30 and J is TRBJ1-3; 9 bases align to TRBD1. This CDR3 has 19 residues. Germline loops: CDR1 GTSNPN, CDR2 SVGIG (reference sequence). The CDR3 loop reads CAWSVPWGQGVYSGNTIYF. In DNA form, the CDR3 reads TGTGCATGGAGTGTACCGTGGGGACAGGGCGTTTACTCTGGAAACACCATATATTTT.

This clone came up a few times. The chain combines TRBV7-8 with TRBJ2-7; a possible D gene is TRBD1 (6 bases). The germline CDR1 and CDR2 sequences are SGHVS and FQNEAQ. Trimming left V 5 bases short and J 5 bases short, with 13 bases between. This CDR3 contains 13 residues. Here the CDR3 DNA reads TGTGCCAGCAGCATTACCGGGACAAACGAGCAGTACGTC. This translates into CASSITGTNEQYV.

This clone has a handful of counts. J is TRBJ1-2 and V is TRBV10-3; 10 positions agree with TRBD1. The ends lost 7 bases at V and 5 bases at J; junction bases unmatched: 7. CDR3 length: 14 amino acids. Per the germline V gene, CDR1 is ENHRY and CDR2 is SYGVKD. In DNA, the CDR3 is TGTGCCATCACCCAAGACAGGGGGCAGTATGGCTACACCTTC. This gives the protein CAITQDRGQYGYTF.

The CDR3 sequence is CASSFPGQMYQETQYF. The CDR3 nucleotides read TGTGCCAGCAGCTTCCCGGGACAGATGTACCAAGAGACCCAGTACTTC. The chain combines TRBV5-4 with TRBJ2-5; 7 bases line up with TRBD1. Germline trimming cut 2 bases from V and 0 bases from J; bases unmatched to any gene: 7. CDR1 is SGHNT and CDR2 is YYREEE in the germline V gene (reference sequence). This CDR3 comprises 16 residues.

This sequence joins TRBV14 and TRBJ1-2; D is uncertain. Trimming stripped 3 bases from V and 8 bases from J, with 16 bases between. The CDR3 length is 14 residues. Germline V lookup: CDR1 SGHDN, CDR2 FVKESK. CDR3 nucleotide sequence: TGTGCCAGCAGCCACCCGAACCGCGGGCGGGGCTACACCTTC. Residues: CASSHPNRGRGYTF.

In its sample, this clone was seen a few times. The rearrangement joins TRBV15 to TRBJ1-1, with TRBD1 matching over 9 bases. Germline loops: CDR1 LNHNV, CDR2 YYDKDF (reference sequence). J was trimmed by 7 bases and V by 3 bases; bases with no gene match: 9. This CDR3 spans 15 amino acids. The CDR3 spells CATSRGDREANEAFF. CDR3 DNA: TGTGCCACCAGCAGGGGGGACAGGGAGGCGAATGAAGCTTTCTTT. Full variable domain (outside the CDR3, taken from reference TRBV15 and TRBJ1-1): DAMVIQNPRYQVTQFGKPVTLSCSQTLNHNVMYWYQQKSSQAPKLLFHYYDKDFNNEADTPDNFQSRRPNTSFCFLDIRSPGLGDTAMYLCATSRGDREANEAFFGQGTRLTVV.

This chain links TRBV11-2 with TRBJ2-3, with unresolved D. The CDR3 contains 16 residues. V was clipped by 5 bases and J by 0 bases, with 15 bases between them. The V gene's germline CDR1 is SGHAT and CDR2 FQNNGV. Here the CDR3 reads CASSLLSRPSTDTQYF. DNA for the CDR3: TGTGCCAGCAGCCTCCTGTCCCGTCCTAGCACAGATACGCAGTATTTT.

In its sample, this clone was seen a few times. This chain joins TRBV11-2 and TRBJ1-2; D is ambiguous. Germline lookup yields CDR1 SGHAT and CDR2 FQNNGV. The ends were cut back, 0 bases at V and 8 bases at J, with 7 bases in the middle. The CDR3 loop spans 12 amino acids. The CDR3 nucleotides read TGTGCCAGCAGCTTAGACCAGGCCGGCTACACCTTC. As protein: CASSLDQAGYTF.

This clone has a handful of counts. The chain couples TRBV28 to TRBJ1-5; TRBD1 matches 7 bases. The germline CDR1 and CDR2 sequences are MDHEN and SYDVKM. There are 14 residues in the CDR3. The ends lost 4 bases at V and 4 bases at J; junction bases unmatched: 4. The CDR3 sequence is CASSSGGKNQPQHF. The CDR3 region has the DNA TGTGCCAGCAGTTCAGGGGGAAAGAATCAGCCCCAGCATTTT.

This clone was counted between two and nine times. The rearrangement uses TRBV28 and TRBJ1-6; D is undetermined. This CDR3 comprises 10 residues. CDR1 MDHEN and CDR2 SYDVKM come from the germline V gene. V gave up 8 bases and J gave up 10 bases, with 6 bases separating them. CDR3 protein: CASHGSPLHF. The CDR3 nucleotides read TGTGCCAGCCACGGGTCACCCCTCCACTTT.

In its sample, this clone was seen a few times. The rearrangement links TRBV14 to TRBJ2-7; D remains ambiguous. The length of the CDR3 is 14 residues. V was trimmed by 0 bases and J by 0 bases, leaving 6 bases between them. Germline loops: CDR1 SGHDN, CDR2 FVKESK. The CDR3 loop is CASSQEFYSYEQYF. The CDR3 DNA is TGTGCCAGCAGCCAAGAATTTTACTCCTACGAGCAGTACTTC.

The rearrangement links TRBV18 to TRBJ2-5, with 7 bases identical to TRBD1. The germline V gene encodes CDR1 KGHSH and CDR2 LQKENI. This CDR3 is built from 16 residues. J was trimmed by 5 bases and V by 3 bases; bases with no gene match: 12. CDR3 nucleotide sequence: TGTGCCAGCTCACCTTGGACAGGCGGCGGTGGGGAGACCCAGTACTTC. The encoded protein is CASSPWTGGGGETQYF.

V is TRBV4-3 and J is TRBJ1-1, with D maybe TRBD1 (5 bases). V dropped 3 bases and J dropped 1 base, with 12 bases sitting between them. CDR1 LGHNA and CDR2 YSLEER come from the germline V gene. This CDR3 comprises 15 residues. The CDR3 nucleotides read TGCGCCAGCAGCCAGGCCCAGGGAACGAACACTGAAGCTTTCTTT. Its translation is CASSQAQGTNTEAFF.

This clone appeared a few times. The chain links TRBV5-1 to TRBJ1-2; 10 nucleotides agree with TRBD1. J gave up 9 bases and V 4 bases, and 12 bases lay outside the gene matches. Germline CDR1 reads SGHRS; CDR2 reads YFSETQ. This CDR3 spans 15 amino acids. The CDR3 sequence: CASSTGQGGLQSYTF. The CDR3 nucleotides are TGCGCCAGCAGCACTGGACAGGGGGGACTTCAAAGCTACACCTTC.

There are a few counts of this clone. The V gene is TRBV7-2, the J gene TRBJ2-5; D might be TRBD1 (6 bases). Germline CDR1 and CDR2: SGHTA and FQGNSA. CDR3 size: 15 residues. The V end lost 2 bases, the J end lost 2 bases, and 12 bases lay between the germline ends. The CDR3: CASSLRGNYQETQYF. The CDR3 nucleotides are TGTGCCAGCAGCTTAAGGGGGAACTATCAAGAGACCCAGTACTTC.

In its sample, this clone was seen a few times. The V call is TRBV7-9, the J call TRBJ1-5, with unresolved D. The CDR3 runs 19 residues. The germline V gene has CDR1 SEHNR and CDR2 FQNEAQ (reference sequence). V was clipped by 0 bases and J by 0 bases, with 18 bases between them. CDR3 sequence reads: CASSLAPGSTIDSNQPQHF. CDR3 nucleotides: TGTGCCAGCAGCTTAGCGCCGGGGTCGACGATTGATAGCAATCAGCCCCAGCATTTT.

This chain connects TRBV6-1 to TRBJ1-6; D perhaps matches TRBD1 (6 bases). Looked up from germline, CDR1 is MNHNS and CDR2 is SASEGT. The CDR3 contains 14 residues. Trimming took off 7 bases at V and 7 bases at J, with 14 bases between the two ends. CDR3 nucleotides: TGTGCCAGCACTCCGGCAGGGGCGAATTCACCCCTCCACTTT. Residues: CASTPAGANSPLHF.

This clone was picked up one time. The V gene is TRBV2, the J gene TRBJ2-7; TRBD1 agrees at 11 bases. Germline V gene sequence: CDR1 SNHLY, CDR2 FYNNEI. The junction had 15 bases not matched to a gene; V was cut back by 4 bases and J by 7 bases. This CDR3 has 17 amino acids. The CDR3 sequence is CASSGWGGTGGLGEQYV. In DNA, the CDR3 is TGTGCCAGCAGTGGATGGGGAGGGACAGGGGGATTGGGGGAGCAGTACGTC.

This clone has more than one count but fewer than ten. The chain has TRBV5-4 and TRBJ1-4; D uncertain. Trimming removed 0 bases at V and 4 bases at J, with 4 bases between. This CDR3 has 13 amino acids. In germline, CDR1 is SGHNT, CDR2 YYREEE (reference sequence). The CDR3 nucleotides read TGTGCCAGCAGCTTGGGAGATAATGAAAAACTGTTTTTT. Its protein is CASSLGDNEKLFF. Full variable domain (rest looked up from reference TRBV5-4 and TRBJ1-4): ETGVTQSPTHLIKTRGQQVTLRCSSQSGHNTVSWYQQALGQGPQFIFQYYREEENGRGNFPPRFSGLQFPNYSSELNVNALELDDSALYLCASSLGDNEKLFFGSGTQLSVL.

This clone was seen only a few times. The chain couples TRBV6-6 to TRBJ2-7, with 8 bases lining up with TRBD2. V shed 5 bases and J 7 bases; nucleotides not matched to a gene: 7. The CDR3 has 13 residues. Germline V gene data show CDR1 as MNHNY and CDR2 as SVGAGI (reference sequence). This chain's CDR3 is CASSPGTSWEQYV. As DNA, the CDR3 is TGTGCCAGCAGTCCCGGGACTAGTTGGGAGCAGTACGTC.

The rearrangement links TRBV7-9 to TRBJ1-1; the match to TRBD1 covers 9 bases. There are 16 residues in the CDR3. In germline, CDR1 is SEHNR, CDR2 FQNEAQ (reference sequence). The junction had 4 bases not matched to a gene; V was cut back by 0 bases and J by 2 bases. The CDR3 here is CASSLAGQGSNTEAFF. DNA for the CDR3: TGTGCCAGCAGCTTAGCGGGACAGGGTAGTAACACTGAAGCTTTCTTT. Drawing the rest from reference TRBV7-9 and TRBJ1-1, the complete variable domain is DTGVSQNPRHKITKRGQNVTFRCDPISEHNRLYWYRQTLGQGPEFLTYFQNEAQLEKSRLLSDRFSAERPKGSFSTLEIQRTEQGDSAMYLCASSLAGQGSNTEAFFGQGTRLTVV.

A few counts support this clone. The rearrangement links TRBV28 to TRBJ2-4; 8 bases fit TRBD1. With V trimmed by 5 bases and J by 6 bases, 9 bases remained unmatched. The length of the CDR3 is 15 residues. The germline CDR1 and CDR2 sequences are MDHEN and SYDVKM. In DNA, the CDR3 is TGTGCCAGCAGTCTAATACAGGGGGTGGCAAACATTCAGTACTTC. Residues: CASSLIQGVANIQYF.

This sequence joins TRBV28 and TRBJ1-5; D unresolved. CDR3 size: 13 residues. Germline lookup yields CDR1 MDHEN and CDR2 SYDVKM. V gave up 3 bases and J gave up 2 bases, with 5 bases separating them. CDR3 in DNA: TGTGCCAGCAGTTTCGGGGGCAATCAGCCCCAGCATTTT. This sequence encodes CASSFGGNQPQHF.

This clone appeared a few times. This sequence joins TRBV9 and TRBJ2-5; TRBD2 agrees at 13 bases. CDR1 and CDR2 from the germline V gene are SGDLS and YYNGEE. This CDR3 is 20 amino acids long. The ends lost 3 bases at V and 5 bases at J; junction bases unmatched: 19. This CDR3 is CASSERLAGGSTGIQETQYF. The CDR3 DNA reads TGTGCCAGCAGCGAGAGACTAGCGGGGGGCAGTACCGGAATTCAGGAGACCCAGTACTTC.

This chain joins TRBV19 and TRBJ1-5; D gene uncertain. The V end was cut by 6 bases, the J end by 7 bases, with 10 bases between. Germline CDR1 is LNHDA and CDR2 is SQIVND (reference sequence). The CDR3 runs 12 residues. This CDR3 is CASRSGGQPQHF. CDR3 DNA sequence: TGTGCCAGTAGGAGTGGCGGGCAGCCCCAGCATTTT.

This clone turned up a few times. The chain recombines TRBV29-1 with TRBJ1-5; D remains unclear. Germline CDR1 reads SQVTM; CDR2 reads ANQGSEA. The CDR3 runs to 13 residues. V was shortened by 7 bases and J by 7 bases, with 17 bases between the two germline ends. CDR3 residues: CSASDGVGQPQHF. The CDR3 bases are TGCAGCGCATCGGACGGGGTAGGACAGCCCCAGCATTTT.

J is TRBJ1-2 and V is TRBV11-2; no firm D call. Trimming cost V 0 bases and J 8 bases, with 16 bases left between them. The length of the CDR3 is 15 residues. Germline V CDR1 and CDR2: SGHAT, FQNNGV. CDR3 nucleotide sequence: TGTGCCAGCAGCTTAGACGGAAGACTCGCGGGAGGCTACACCTTC. Its translation: CASSLDGRLAGGYTF.

This clone was detected only a few times. The chain recombines TRBV5-1 with TRBJ1-6; 8 bases match TRBD1. Trimming took 2 bases from V and 6 from J; bases not matched to a gene: 7. Germline CDR1 and CDR2: SGHRS and YFSETQ. This CDR3 is 16 amino acids long. CDR3: CASSFHGQGGNSPLHF. CDR3 coding DNA: TGCGCCAGCAGCTTTCACGGACAGGGCGGTAATTCACCCCTCCACTTT.